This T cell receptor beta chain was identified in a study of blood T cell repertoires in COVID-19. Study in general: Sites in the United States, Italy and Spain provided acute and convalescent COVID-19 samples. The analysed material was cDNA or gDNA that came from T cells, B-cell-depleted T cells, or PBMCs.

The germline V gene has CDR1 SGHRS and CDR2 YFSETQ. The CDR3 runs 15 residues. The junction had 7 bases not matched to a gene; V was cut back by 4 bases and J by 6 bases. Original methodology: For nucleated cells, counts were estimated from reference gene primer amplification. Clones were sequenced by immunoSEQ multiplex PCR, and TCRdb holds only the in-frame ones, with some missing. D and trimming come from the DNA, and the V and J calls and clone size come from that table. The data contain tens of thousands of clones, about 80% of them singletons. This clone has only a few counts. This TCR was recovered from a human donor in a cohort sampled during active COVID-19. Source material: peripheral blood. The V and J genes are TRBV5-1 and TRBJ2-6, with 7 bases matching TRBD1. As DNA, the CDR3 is TGCGCCAGCAGCCCGCGACAGGGAAAGGCCAACGTCCTGACTTTC. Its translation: CASSPRQGKANVLTF.